In this sample, the clone carrying this TCR beta chain turned up once. Its antigen is as yet unknown. This entry belongs to a study of OX40 agonist ivuxolimab in advanced cancers. The wider study: The dose-escalation cohort was roughly 84% male, with a mean age of around 60 years, ranging roughly 23 to 90.

Study findings and constraints: There was clonal expansion of CD4+ and CD8+ blood T cells by week 6 at 0.1 to 3.0 mg/kg. Certain nonresponding patients likewise had low normalized T-cell clonal expansion.

This table comes from immunoSEQ multiplex PCR, and its TCRdb copy is limited to in-frame clones, with some not included. The sample lists about 72,000 clones; 85% to 90% were seen once. Looked up from germline, CDR1 is SGHRS and CDR2 is YFSETQ. This CDR3 contains 15 residues. Unmatched junction bases numbered 2, after V lost 0 bases and J lost 2 bases. The sequence was collected from an adult with an advanced solid tumor such as melanoma, head and neck, liver or kidney cancer. The source was CD4+ or CD8+ T cells sorted from blood, collected in a trial of the OX40 agonist ivuxolimab. The chain combines TRBV5-1 with TRBJ2-1; 7 positions agree with TRBD1. The CDR3 region is CASSLEGAPYNEQFF. In DNA form, the CDR3 reads TGCGCCAGCAGCTTGGAGGGGGCCCCCTACAATGAGCAGTTCTTC.